The 22 T cell receptor beta chains below come from one sample, sequenced in a study of T cell responses to AZD1222 COVID-19 vaccine. The table came from immunoSEQ multiplex PCR; TCRdb's copy has only in-frame clones and leaves some out. The data contain some 130,000 clones, approximately 91% of them singletons. The sequenced sample was peripheral blood, obtained on day 0 of AZD1222 vaccination. These TCRs come from an adult in good health.

The chain uses TRBV7-8 and TRBJ1-4; D is possibly TRBD1 (6 bases). Germline CDR1 SGHVS, CDR2 FQNEAQ. V dropped 6 bases and J dropped 8 bases, with 19 bases sitting between them. There are 15 residues in the CDR3. The CDR3 protein is CASRKQGQEWEKLFF. In nucleotides, the CDR3 is TGTGCCAGCAGGAAACAGGGCCAAGAATGGGAAAAACTGTTTTTT. Variable domain in full (rest from reference TRBV7-8 and TRBJ1-4): GAGVSQSPRYKVAKRGQDVALRCDPISGHVSLFWYQQALGQGPEFLTYFQNEAQLDKSGLPSDRFFAERPEGSVSTLKIQRTQQEDSAVYLCASRKQGQEWEKLFFGSGTQLSVL.

V and J are TRBV7-2 and TRBJ2-2; 11 bases map to TRBD2. The length of the CDR3 is 18 residues. Germline V lookup: CDR1 SGHTA, CDR2 FQGNSA. With 2 bases clipped from V and 6 bases from J, the junction kept 11 bases outside the gene matches. In nucleotides, the CDR3 is TGTGCCAGCAGCTTACCCTCTAGCGGGAGGTTGGTGGCCGGGGAGCTGTTTTTT. As protein: CASSLPSSGRLVAGELFF.

The chain couples TRBV7-3 to TRBJ2-3, with 9 bases identical to TRBD2. From germline, CDR1 is SGHTA and CDR2 FQGTGA. Losses at the gene ends were 4 bases for V and 0 bases for J; bases not matched to a gene: 5. The CDR3 is 16 amino acids. CDR3 region: CASSSGTSPSTDTQYF. CDR3 coding DNA: TGTGCCAGCAGCTCGGGGACTAGCCCAAGCACAGATACGCAGTATTTT.

This chain connects TRBV29-1 to TRBJ1-2; D is unclear. CDR3 length: 12 residues. Germline CDR1 is SQVTM and CDR2 is ANQGSEA. V was cut by 4 bases and J by 5 bases, with 11 bases left in between. The CDR3 is CSVGDPLYGYTF. The CDR3 nucleotides read TGCAGCGTTGGCGATCCTTTGTATGGCTACACCTTC.

This clone was detected only once. The genes are TRBV11-2 and TRBJ1-6, with D maybe TRBD1 (5 bases). The V end was cut by 5 bases, the J end by 10 bases, with 12 bases between. This CDR3 comprises 13 residues. Germline V CDR1 and CDR2: SGHAT, FQNNGV. CDR3 DNA sequence: TGTGCCAGCAGCCCCTACGGGGGATCACCCCTCCACTTT. Residues: CASSPYGGSPLHF.

V gene TRBV29-1 combines with J gene TRBJ2-7; unclear D gene. The CDR3 totals 12 residues. Trimming removed 5 bases at V and 5 bases at J, with 13 bases between. Germline V gene data show CDR1 as SQVTM and CDR2 as ANQGSEA. This CDR3 is CSVSTVVHEQYF. CDR3 in DNA: TGCAGCGTTTCAACCGTAGTCCACGAGCAGTACTTC.

This chain links TRBV19 with TRBJ1-1; 9 bases map to TRBD1. Germline-derived CDR1 and CDR2 are LNHDA and SQIVND (reference sequence). The CDR3 sequence is 15 residues long. The V and J ends lost 7 bases and 1 base, in that order; junction bases with no gene match: 7. CDR3 DNA sequence: TGTGCCAGTATTCGGACAGGGGAGTGGAACACTGAAGCTTTCTTT. It specifies CASIRTGEWNTEAFF.

This rearrangement joins TRBV19 to TRBJ1-4, with D unresolved. The CDR3 is made up of 16 amino acids. Between the trimmed V and J ends, which lost 4 bases and 7 bases, there was a span of 19 bases. Germline V CDR1 and CDR2: LNHDA, SQIVND (reference sequence). CDR3 region: CASSTEDARPGEKLFF. The CDR3, as DNA: TGTGCCAGTAGTACCGAGGACGCGAGGCCAGGTGAAAAACTGTTTTTT.

The chain employs TRBV18 and TRBJ1-4; a weak D match, TRBD1 (6 bases). V was cut by 0 bases and J by 5 bases, with 10 bases left in between. CDR3 size: 15 residues. The V gene's germline CDR1 is KGHSH and CDR2 LQKENI. The CDR3 coding sequence is TGTGCCAGCTCACCACCGGGGGCCGCGAATGAAAAACTGTTTTTT. It is translated as CASSPPGAANEKLFF.

The chain recombines TRBV9 with TRBJ2-3; no clear D. Trimming removed 0 bases from V and 2 bases from J, with 4 bases in between. CDR3 size: 13 residues. Per germline, CDR1 SGDLS and CDR2 YYNGEE. The CDR3 here is CASSVVNTDTQYF. CDR3 DNA sequence: TGTGCCAGCAGCGTAGTGAACACAGATACGCAGTATTTT.

This chain joins TRBV4-1 and TRBJ2-3, with D possibly matching TRBD1 (5 bases). V was shortened by 0 bases and J by 2 bases, with 15 bases between the two germline ends. The CDR3 contains 17 residues. Germline CDR1 is MGHRA and CDR2 is YSYEKL. Here the CDR3 reads CASSQDFWGTSTDTQYF. As DNA, the CDR3 is TGCGCCAGCAGCCAAGATTTTTGGGGCACATCCACAGATACGCAGTATTTT.

The chain recombines TRBV20-1 with TRBJ1-2; 7 bases are a match to TRBD1. V dropped 3 bases and J dropped 4; count of bases not matched to a gene: 14. The CDR3 length is 16 residues. The germline V gene encodes CDR1 DFQATT and CDR2 SNEGSKA (reference sequence). In nucleotides, the CDR3 is TGCAGTGCTAGTCCCCATGGCAGGGGGGAACTCTATGGCTACACCTTC. Its protein is CSASPHGRGELYGYTF.

The rearrangement joins TRBV9 to TRBJ2-1, with a tentative D call TRBD2 (6 bases). V lost 0 bases and J 8 bases, leaving 12 bases between the germline ends. The germline CDR1 and CDR2 sequences are SGDLS and YYNGEE. CDR3 size: 14 residues. The CDR3 coding sequence is TGTGCCAGCAGCGTAGATCCTAGCGAGGATGAGCAGTTCTTC. It is translated as CASSVDPSEDEQFF.

The chain has TRBV7-9 and TRBJ1-5, with 9 bases that match TRBD1. The CDR3 runs to 19 residues. Germline CDR1 and CDR2: SEHNR and FQNEAQ (reference sequence). The J segment lost 3 bases and the V segment lost 1 base, leaving 13 bases of the junction unmatched. The CDR3 reads CASSLVGGGTGGNNQPQHF. CDR3 nucleotide sequence: TGTGCCAGCAGCTTAGTGGGAGGGGGTACAGGGGGCAACAATCAGCCCCAGCATTTT.

V and J are TRBV5-1 and TRBJ1-2, with 10 bases lining up with TRBD1. In germline, CDR1 is SGHRS, CDR2 YFSETQ. The CDR3 covers 15 residues. V shed 7 bases and J 7 bases; nucleotides not matched to a gene: 13. The CDR3 protein is CASREEGQGRIGYTF. Written as DNA, the CDR3 is TGCGCCAGCCGGGAGGAGGGACAGGGGAGGATTGGCTACACCTTC.

This rearrangement joins TRBV5-4 to TRBJ1-2, with unresolved D. The germline V gene has CDR1 SGHNT and CDR2 YYREEE (reference sequence). The CDR3 has 16 residues. Trimming took off 4 bases at V and 6 bases at J, with 22 bases between the two ends. The DNA of the CDR3 is TGTGCCAGCAGCCAACCGGGCCGATTCCAAAAAAATGGCTACACCTTC. Encoded protein: CASSQPGRFQKNGYTF. The variable domain in full, completed from reference TRBV5-4 and TRBJ1-2, reads ETGVTQSPTHLIKTRGQQVTLRCSSQSGHNTVSWYQQALGQGPQFIFQYYREEENGRGNFPPRFSGLQFPNYSSELNVNALELDDSALYLCASSQPGRFQKNGYTFGSGTRLTVV.

The chain joins TRBV10-3 to TRBJ2-7; D possibly corresponds to TRBD2 (8 bases). There are 18 residues in the CDR3. Germline CDR1 reads ENHRY; CDR2 reads SYGVKD. V lost 5 bases and J 3 bases, leaving 26 bases between the germline ends. The CDR3 spells CAISSSTGTGGPGYEQYF. As DNA, the CDR3 is TGTGCCATCAGTTCCTCGACAGGGACGGGAGGGCCGGGCTACGAGCAGTACTTC.

V is TRBV7-2 and J is TRBJ1-1; perhaps TRBD1 as D (5 bases). CDR1 is SGHTA, CDR2 FQGNSA, per germline. The ends were cut back, 8 bases at V and 4 bases at J, with 8 bases in the middle. The CDR3 is 11 residues long. The CDR3 loop is CASGDSTEAFF. CDR3 sequence (DNA): TGTGCCAGCGGTGACAGCACTGAAGCTTTCTTT.

This clone was seen only a few times. The J gene is TRBJ2-2, the V gene TRBV11-2, with D possibly TRBD1 on 5 matching bases. The CDR3 loop spans 15 amino acids. V lost 1 base and J 6 bases, leaving 12 bases between the germline ends. Germline V gene data show CDR1 as SGHAT and CDR2 as FQNNGV. CDR3 region: CASSLVQGTAGELFF. CDR3 bases: TGTGCCAGCAGCTTAGTTCAGGGTACGGCCGGGGAGCTGTTTTTT.

This chain connects TRBV7-3 to TRBJ1-6; D call uncertain. V lost 5 bases to trimming and J lost 0 bases, with 5 bases between them. This CDR3 spans 14 amino acids. CDR1 and CDR2 (germline): SGHTA, FQGTGA. CDR3 amino acids: CASSASSYNSPLHF. CDR3 bases: TGTGCCAGCAGCGCGAGCTCCTATAATTCACCCCTCCACTTT.

With respect to this clone: The junction departs from germline at one end; a sequencing error may be responsible. The same CDR3 arises from other DNA sequences in this sample as well. The rearrangement links TRBV7-2 to TRBJ2-3; D might be TRBD1 (7 bases). Germline CDR1 and CDR2: SGHTA and FQGNSA. The CDR3 is made up of 16 amino acids. CDR3 sequence: CASSARQGGSTDTQYF. The CDR3 DNA is TGTGCTAGCAGCGCCCGACAGGGAGGAAGCACAGATACGCAGTATTTT. Full variable domain (remainder filled in from reference TRBV7-2 and TRBJ2-3): GAGVSQSPSNKVTEKGKDVELRCDPISGHTALYWYRQSLGQGLEFLIYFQGNSAPDKSGLPSDRFSAERTGGSVSTLTIQRTQQEDSAVYLCASSARQGGSTDTQYFGPGTRLTVL.

The genes are TRBV5-1 and TRBJ1-3; weak D call: TRBD1 (5 bases). Looked up from germline, CDR1 is SGHRS and CDR2 is YFSETQ. Trimming pared 4 bases from V and 0 bases from J, leaving 17 bases between. CDR3 length: 17 amino acids. CDR3 loop: CASSILPSGSSGNTIYF. CDR3 bases: TGCGCCAGCAGCATTCTCCCCTCAGGGAGCTCTGGAAACACCATATATTTT.